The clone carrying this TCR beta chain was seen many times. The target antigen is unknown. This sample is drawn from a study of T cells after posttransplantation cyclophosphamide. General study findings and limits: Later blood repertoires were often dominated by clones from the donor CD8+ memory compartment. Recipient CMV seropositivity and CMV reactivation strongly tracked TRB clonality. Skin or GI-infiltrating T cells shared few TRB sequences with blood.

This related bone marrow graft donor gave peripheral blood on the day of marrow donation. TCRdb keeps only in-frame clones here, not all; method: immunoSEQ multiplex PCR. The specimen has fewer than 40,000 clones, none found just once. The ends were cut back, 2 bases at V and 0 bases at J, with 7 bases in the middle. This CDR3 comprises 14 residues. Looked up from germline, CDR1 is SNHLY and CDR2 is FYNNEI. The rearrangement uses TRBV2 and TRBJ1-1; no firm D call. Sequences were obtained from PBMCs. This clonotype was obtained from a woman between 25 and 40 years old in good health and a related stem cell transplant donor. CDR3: CASSERLMNTEAFF. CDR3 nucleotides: TGTGCCAGCAGTGAAAGGCTCATGAACACTGAAGCTTTCTTT. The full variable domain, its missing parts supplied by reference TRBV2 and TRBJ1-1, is EPEVTQTPSHQVTQMGQEVILRCVPISNHLYFYWYRQILGQKVEFLVSFYNNEISEKSEIFDDQFSVERPDGSNFTLKIRSTKLEDSAMYFCASSERLMNTEAFFGQGTRLTVV.